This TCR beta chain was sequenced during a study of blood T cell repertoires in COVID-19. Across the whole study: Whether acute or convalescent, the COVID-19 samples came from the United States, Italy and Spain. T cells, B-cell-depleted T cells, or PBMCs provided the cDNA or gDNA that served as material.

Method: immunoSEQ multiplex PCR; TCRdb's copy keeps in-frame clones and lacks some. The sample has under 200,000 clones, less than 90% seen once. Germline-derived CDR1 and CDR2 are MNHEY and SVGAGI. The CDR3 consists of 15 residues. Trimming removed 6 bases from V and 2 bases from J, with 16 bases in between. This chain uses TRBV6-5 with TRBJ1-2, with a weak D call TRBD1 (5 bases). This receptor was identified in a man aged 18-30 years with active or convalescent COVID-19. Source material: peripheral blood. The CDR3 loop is CASSRLLGVNYGYTF. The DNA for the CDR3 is TGTGCCAGCAGCCGTCTCCTAGGGGTGAACTATGGCTACACCTTC.